This T cell receptor (beta chain) is from a study of molecular identifiers for immune sequencing clone quantification. This CDR3 spans 16 amino acids. Trimming stripped 3 bases from V and 1 base from J, with 15 bases between. Germline V gene lookup returns CDR1 KGHSH and CDR2 LQKENI. TCRdb passed the PCR reads through MiXCR, listing each CDR3 protein once. The sample holds some 680,000 distinct CDR3 sequences, roughly 25% seen once. In the sort, naive CD8 T cells were defined as CD8+CD4-CCR7+CD45RA+. The sequencing sample was made of naive CD8+ T cells from blood, with Jurkat cell RNA spiked in. Subset here: FACS-sorted CD8+CD4-CCR7+CD45RA+ naive T cells. The chain is built from TRBV18 and TRBJ2-5; no firm D call. This clonotype was obtained from a human donor in good health. Some libraries in this study had Jurkat cell RNA spiked in. The CDR3 is CASSPLFQEPQETQYF. The CDR3 DNA reads TGTGCCAGCTCACCCCTCTTTCAGGAACCCCAAGAGACCCAGTACTTC.